This T cell receptor beta chain was identified during a study of cytomegalovirus exposure and HLA in healthy donors. Findings and caveats of the study: Only CMV serostatus was available as immune exposure information. Rare TCR sequences predominated, though certain public TCRs were found in many donors.

Looked up from germline, CDR1 is SGHAT and CDR2 is FQNNGV. V dropped 6 bases and J dropped 9 bases, with 6 bases sitting between them. The CDR3 length is 10 residues. About this clone: Its specificity is unknown.

The PCR was carried out with 60 Vbeta primers and 13 Jbeta primers. Generated by immunoSEQ multiplex PCR, the TCRdb table keeps only in-frame clones and is missing some. The repertoire holds roughly 130,000 clones, with 61% as singletons. Healthy donors of bone marrow made up the group. The sample consisted of PBMCs. The V call is TRBV11-2, the J call TRBJ2-1, with no clear D. This TCR came from a male donor in good health and CMV-seronegative. In nucleotides, the CDR3 is TGTGCCAGCAGGTCTATTGAGCAGTTCTTC. Its translation is CASRSIEQFF.